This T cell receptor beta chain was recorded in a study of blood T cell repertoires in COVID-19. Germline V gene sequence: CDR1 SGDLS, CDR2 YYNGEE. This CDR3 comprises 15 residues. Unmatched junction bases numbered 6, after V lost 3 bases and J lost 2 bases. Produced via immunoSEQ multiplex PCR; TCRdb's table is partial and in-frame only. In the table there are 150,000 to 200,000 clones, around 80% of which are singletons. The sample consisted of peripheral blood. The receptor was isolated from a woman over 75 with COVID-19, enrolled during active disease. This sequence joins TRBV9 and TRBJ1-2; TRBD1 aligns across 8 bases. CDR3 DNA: TGTGCCAGCAGCGGGTCCAGGACAGGGAACTATGGCTACACCTTC. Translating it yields CASSGSRTGNYGYTF.